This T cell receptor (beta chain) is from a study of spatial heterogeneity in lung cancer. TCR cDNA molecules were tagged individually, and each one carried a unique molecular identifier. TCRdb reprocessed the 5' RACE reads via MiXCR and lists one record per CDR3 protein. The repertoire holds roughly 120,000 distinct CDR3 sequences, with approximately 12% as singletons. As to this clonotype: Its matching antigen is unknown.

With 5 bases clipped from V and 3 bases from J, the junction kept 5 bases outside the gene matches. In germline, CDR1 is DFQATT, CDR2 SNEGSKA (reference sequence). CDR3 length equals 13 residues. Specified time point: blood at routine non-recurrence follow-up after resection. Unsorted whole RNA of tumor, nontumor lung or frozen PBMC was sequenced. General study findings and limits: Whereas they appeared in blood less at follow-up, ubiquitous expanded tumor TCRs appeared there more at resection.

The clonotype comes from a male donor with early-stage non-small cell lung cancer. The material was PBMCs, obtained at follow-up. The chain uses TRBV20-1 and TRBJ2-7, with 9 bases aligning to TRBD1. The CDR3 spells CSARRDRVYEQYF. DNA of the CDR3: TGCAGTGCTCGCCGGGACAGGGTCTACGAGCAGTACTTC.